This entry features one T cell receptor beta chain sequence. This entry belongs to a study of blood T cells in healthy people across ages. The V end was cut by 3 bases, the J end by 3 bases, with 15 bases between. The length of the CDR3 is 15 residues. Through a sample-barcoded 5' primer and a J-beta primer mix, a second PCR was run for about 6 to 11 cycles. TCRdb called the 5' RACE reads again in MiXCR, with one record for every CDR3 protein. The repertoire holds around 780,000 distinct CDR3 sequences, with roughly 56% as singletons. The receptor comes from a middle-aged man in good health. The sample comprised blood. The V and J genes are TRBV12-3 or TRBV12-4 and TRBJ2-7, with D possibly matching TRBD2 (5 bases). CDR3 coding DNA: TGTGCCAGCAGTTTTGGGCGGGTCGGCCTCTACGAGCAGTACTTC. Its translation: CASSFGRVGLYEQYF.